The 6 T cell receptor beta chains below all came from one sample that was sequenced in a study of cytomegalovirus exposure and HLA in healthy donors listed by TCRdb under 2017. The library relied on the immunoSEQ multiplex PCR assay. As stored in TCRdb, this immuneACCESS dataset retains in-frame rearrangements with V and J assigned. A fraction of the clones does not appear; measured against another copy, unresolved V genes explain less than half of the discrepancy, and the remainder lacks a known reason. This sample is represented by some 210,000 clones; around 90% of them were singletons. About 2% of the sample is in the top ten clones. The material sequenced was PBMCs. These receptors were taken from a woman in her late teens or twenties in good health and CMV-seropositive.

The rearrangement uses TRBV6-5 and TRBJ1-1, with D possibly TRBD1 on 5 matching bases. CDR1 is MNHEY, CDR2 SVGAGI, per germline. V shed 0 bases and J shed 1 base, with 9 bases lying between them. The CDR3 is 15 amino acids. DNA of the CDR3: TGTGCCAGCAGTTACTCGGGCGGGGGGAACACTGAAGCTTTCTTT. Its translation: CASSYSGGGNTEAFF.

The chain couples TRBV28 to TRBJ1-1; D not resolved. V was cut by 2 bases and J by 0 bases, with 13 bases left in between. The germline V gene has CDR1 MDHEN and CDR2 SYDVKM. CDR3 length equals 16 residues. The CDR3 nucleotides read TGTGCCAGCAGTTTACGGGAGGATCACATGAACACTGAAGCTTTCTTT. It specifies CASSLREDHMNTEAFF.

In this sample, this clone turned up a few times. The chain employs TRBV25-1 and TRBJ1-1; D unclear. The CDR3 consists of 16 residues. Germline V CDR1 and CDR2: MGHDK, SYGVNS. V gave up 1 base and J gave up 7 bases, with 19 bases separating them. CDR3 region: CASSEWRAGRRNEAFF. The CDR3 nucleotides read TGTGCCAGCAGTGAATGGAGGGCGGGGAGGAGGAATGAAGCTTTCTTT.

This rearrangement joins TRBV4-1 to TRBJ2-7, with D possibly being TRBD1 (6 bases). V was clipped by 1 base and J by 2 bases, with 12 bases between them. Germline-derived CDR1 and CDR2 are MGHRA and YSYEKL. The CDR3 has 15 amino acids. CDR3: CASSQVSQGPYEQYF. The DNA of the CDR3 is TGCGCCAGCAGCCAAGTCTCACAGGGACCCTACGAGCAGTACTTC.

This CDR3 is CASSYLEEAFF. The CDR3 DNA is TGTGCCAGCAGCTACCTAGAAGAAGCTTTCTTT. V and J are TRBV7-8 and TRBJ1-1; unclear D gene. The CDR3 extends over 11 amino acids. The V end was cut by 4 bases, the J end by 8 bases, with 8 bases between. The V gene's germline CDR1 is SGHVS and CDR2 FQNEAQ.

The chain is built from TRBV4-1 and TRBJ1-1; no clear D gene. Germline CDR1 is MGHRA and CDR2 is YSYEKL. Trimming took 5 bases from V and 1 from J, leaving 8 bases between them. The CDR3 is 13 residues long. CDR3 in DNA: TGCGCCAGCAGCGACGCAGGGAACACTGAAGCTTTCTTT. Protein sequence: CASSDAGNTEAFF.